This TCR beta chain is from a study of blood T cells in healthy people across ages. The study drew donors from healthy Caucasian individuals in Russia aged roughly 6 to 100. There are 14 residues in the CDR3. The ends were cut back, 6 bases at V and 4 bases at J, with 13 bases in the middle. Germline lookup yields CDR1 SNHLY and CDR2 FYNNEI. A second PCR, run for roughly 6 to 11 cycles, used a sample-barcoded 5' primer plus a J-beta primer mix. MiXCR, run by TCRdb on the 5' RACE reads, gives a single entry per CDR3 protein. The sample includes hundreds of thousands of distinct CDR3 sequences, around 49% seen only once; the top ten take roughly 30%.

Sequencing was done on a sample of blood. The V call is TRBV2, the J call TRBJ1-5, with a tentative D call TRBD1 (5 bases). The receptor comes from a woman aged 60-75 years in good health. This chain's CDR3 is CASSSLQENQPQHF. The CDR3, as DNA: TGTGCCAGCAGCTCCCTACAGGAGAATCAGCCCCAGCATTTT.